The clone carrying this T cell receptor (beta chain) was observed many times. Its matching antigen is unknown. These data come from a study of naive and memory T cell subsets. The library had UMIs added by 3' ligation of an oligonucleotide to TCR cDNA. Whole-blood samples were roughly 2.3 ml of peripheral blood from healthy adult volunteers. Trimming removed 1 base at V and 3 bases at J, with 4 bases between. This CDR3 spans 14 amino acids. CDR1 and CDR2 (germline): SEHNR, FQNEAQ (reference sequence). The SP2 primer and nested alpha and beta constant region primers amplified ligated cDNA in four rounds. For blood and skin samples, reverse transcription used TCR alpha and beta constant primers. MiXCR, run by TCRdb on the 5' RACE reads, gives a single entry per CDR3 protein. This repertoire shows about 48,000 distinct CDR3 sequences, around 5% found once; its top ten account for around 0.84%. Study findings and constraints: Potentially, T cell activation and differentiation skew this RNA-based measurement.

This receptor was taken from a female donor in good health. V gene TRBV7-9 combines with J gene TRBJ2-6; D remains ambiguous. The CDR3 is CASSLDDGANVLTF. The CDR3 DNA follows: TGTGCCAGCAGCTTAGATGATGGGGCCAACGTCCTGACTTTC.